This T cell receptor beta chain came from a study of blood T cell repertoires in COVID-19 (dated by TCRdb to 2018 to 2020). For the study in its entirety: Samples covering the acute and convalescent phases of COVID-19 were provided by collaborators in the United States, Italy and Spain. Subjects who had been exposed to COVID-19, were actively infected with it, or had recovered from it provided the deeply sampled blood TCRbeta repertoires that made up the dataset. Where available, HLA class I and class II types were taken from metadata supplied by the sample provider and were not determined by assay-based typing. The material from the prospective study consisted of cDNA or gDNA derived from T cells, B-cell-depleted T cells, or PBMCs. Samples came from the ongoing ImmuneRACE study (first 160 participants) plus 1,254 subjects from 6 global collaborators. Sample metadata almost always included a de-identified subject ID, COVID-19 status, age in years and sex. The repertoires were released in a freely available public database intended as a resource for research on the immune response to SARS-CoV-2. Broader findings and caveats from the paper: The quantity of clinical and demographic metadata differed by source and by participant and was supplied without curation.

Participants in the prospective study were enrolled through a virtual design, were aged about 18 to 100 years, and lived in under 25 United States geographic areas. To assign participants to cohorts, the prospective study relied on clinical history that participants themselves reported in a screening survey and a study questionnaire. In the prospective study, mobile phlebotomists collected whole blood, serum and a nasopharyngeal or oropharyngeal swab from each participant. Over an approximately 2-month period, participants in the prospective study had the option of providing additional blood draws and questionnaires. Before DNA extraction, blood samples from the prospective study were shipped at room temperature or frozen. The germline V gene (reference sequence) sets CDR1 to PRHDT and CDR2 to FYEKMQ. Measured from the cysteine to the phenylalanine, the CDR3 is 16 residues long. Left in the record is the CDR3 DNA by itself, 48 bases read in frame from the first base. Trimming takes 6 bases from V and 5 bases from J, and the germline ends sit 19 bases apart.

TCRbeta CDR3 regions were amplified from genomic DNA using the immunoSEQ Assay, a bias-controlled multiplex PCR. Turning to the authors' computational methods: The number of nucleated cells in each sample was estimated by amplification of reference gene primers within the assay. Sequence reads were collapsed and filtered to measure the absolute abundance of every unique TCRbeta CDR3 rearrangement. For each sample, productive Simpson clonality was calculated as the square root of Simpson's diversity index across productive rearrangements. The immuneACCESS repertoire file appears here via TCRdb, limited to in-frame rearrangements. These files lack a portion of the clones; in checked studies, under half of the deficit traces to unresolved V genes, and the cause of the others is not known. For V, J and clone size, that table is used; D and trimming come from the DNA. Here the sample has some 150,000 clones; around 89% occur a single time. Approximately 1.2% of the sample belongs to the ten largest clones.

Turning to this clone: What antigen it recognizes has not been identified. No much larger clone is present one base from it, and per-base qualities are unavailable.

The material sequenced was PBMCs or T cells enriched from blood (not recorded which). The rearrangement combines TRBV13 with TRBJ2-2; the D region possibly corresponds to TRBD2 (5 bases align). The clonotype originates from a woman in her twenties or thirties with acute COVID-19. CDR3 region: CASSPTGNSGTGELFF. DNA sequence: TGTGCCAGCAGTCCAACCGGGAATTCGGGGACCGGGGAGCTGTTTTTT.